The TCR beta chain under discussion was sequenced for a study of T cells of healthy individuals. TCRdb itself ran the 5' RACE reads through MiXCR, one entry per CDR3 protein. The sample has about 53,000 distinct CDR3 sequences, about 14% seen once. Germline CDR1 reads DFQATT; CDR2 reads SNEGSKA (reference sequence). V was pared by 6 bases and J by 3 bases, with 13 bases of the junction left unmatched. This CDR3 has 17 residues. This clonotype was observed a handful of times. The receptor's source is a human donor in good health. V is TRBV20-1 and J is TRBJ2-7; 14 bases agree with TRBD2. This CDR3 reads CSASGDRGLAGVYEQYF. In DNA, the CDR3 is TGCAGTGCAAGCGGGGACAGGGGACTAGCGGGGGTCTACGAGCAGTACTTC.